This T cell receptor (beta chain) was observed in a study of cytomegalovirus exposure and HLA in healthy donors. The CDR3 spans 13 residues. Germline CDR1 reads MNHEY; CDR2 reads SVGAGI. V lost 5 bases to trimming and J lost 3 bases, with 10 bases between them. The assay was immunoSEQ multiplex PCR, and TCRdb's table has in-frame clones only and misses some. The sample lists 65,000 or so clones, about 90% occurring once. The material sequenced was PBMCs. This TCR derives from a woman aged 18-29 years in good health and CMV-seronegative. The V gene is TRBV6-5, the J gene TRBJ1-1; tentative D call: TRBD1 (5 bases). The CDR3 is CASSDRYDTEAFF. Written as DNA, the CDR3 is TGTGCCAGCAGTGACAGATATGACACTGAAGCTTTCTTT.